The rows below give T cell receptor beta chains drawn from one sample of a study of blood T cell repertoires in COVID-19. Data came from immunoSEQ multiplex PCR; TCRdb stores just in-frame clones and leaves some out. Among over 85,000 clones, around nine tenths were seen once, and the ten largest hold 15%. Material for sequencing was peripheral blood. The receptors originated from a human donor in a cohort sampled during active COVID-19. Both conserved end residues are part of each CDR3. The D gene is left open where the match is weak. The size field is filled for only some rows; it gives once, few, many or a size class.

TRBJ1-1 once - TRBV10-3 CAISESLIQTGGDTEAFF TGTGCCATCAGTGAGTCCTTAATACAGACGGGAGGGGACACTGAAGCTTTCTTT
TRBJ1-2 - - TRBV7-8 CASSLAPGSGYGYTF TGTGCCAGCAGCTTAGCGCCAGGCTCGGGATATGGCTACACCTTC
TRBJ1-2 - - TRBV4-1 CASSQEPGERYGYTF TGCGCCAGCAGCCAAGAGCCAGGGGAACGATATGGCTACACCTTC
TRBJ1-2 once TRBD1 TRBV6-2/TRBV6-3 CASSSQGAVYGYTF TGTGCCAGCAGTTCACAGGGGGCCGTCTATGGCTACACCTTC
TRBJ1-4 - - TRBV5-1 CASSPDATNEKLFF TGCGCCAGCAGCCCAGATGCAACTAATGAAAAACTGTTTTTT
TRBJ2-4 - - TRBV14 CASSQDWQANIQYF TGTGCCAGCAGCCAAGACTGGCAGGCGAACATTCAGTACTTC
TRBJ1-1 - TRBD1 TRBV30 CAWSEGTGFGAFF TGTGCCTGGAGTGAAGGGACAGGGTTTGGAGCTTTCTTT
TRBJ1-2 - - TRBV6-5 CASSYDSDYGYTF TGTGCCAGCAGTTACGACAGCGACTATGGCTACACCTTC
TRBJ2-1 - TRBD2 TRBV7-3 CASSPGGPGNRDEQFF TGTGCCAGCAGCCCGGGGGGACCGGGAAATAGGGATGAGCAGTTCTTC
TRBJ2-5 - TRBD2 TRBV5-4 CASSLVTSGSETQYF TGTGCCAGCAGCTTGGTAACTAGCGGGAGTGAGACCCAGTACTTC
TRBJ2-1 - TRBD2 TRBV2 CASRRGLALYNEQFF TGTGCCAGCAGGAGGGGACTAGCCCTCTACAATGAGCAGTTCTTC
TRBJ1-5 - - TRBV6-2/TRBV6-3 CASSKNRDVDGNQPQHF TGTGCCAGCAGTAAAAACAGGGATGTGGATGGCAATCAGCCCCAGCATTTT
TRBJ2-1 once - TRBV4-3 CASSQYRESSYNEQFF TGCGCCAGCAGCCAATACAGGGAGAGCTCCTACAATGAGCAGTTCTTC
TRBJ1-1 - - TRBV10-3 CAISDRVGPNTEAFF TGTGCCATCAGTGACAGGGTAGGCCCTAACACTGAAGCTTTCTTT
TRBJ2-7 - TRBD1 TRBV7-8 CASSLAEQGAYEQYF TGTGCCAGCAGCTTAGCGGAACAGGGGGCATACGAGCAGTACTTC
TRBJ2-5 - TRBD2 TRBV20-1 CSASRLAGQETQYF TGCAGTGCTAGTAGACTAGCTGGGCAAGAGACCCAGTACTTC
TRBJ2-7 few TRBD2 TRBV5-6 CASSFGRADEQYF TGTGCCAGCAGCTTCGGGAGGGCTGACGAGCAGTACTTC
TRBJ2-3 - - TRBV19 CASSLGDTQYF TGTGCCAGTAGTTTGGGCGATACGCAGTATTTT
TRBJ1-2 - - TRBV19 CASSIWGRDYGYTF TGTGCCAGTAGTATATGGGGGCGCGACTATGGCTACACCTTC
TRBJ2-1 - TRBD1 TRBV12-5 CASAPSGTGSQFF TGTGCTAGTGCCCCCTCCGGGACAGGGTCTCAGTTCTTC
TRBJ2-7 - TRBD1 TRBV5-1 CASSPPTGVGEQYF TGCGCCAGCAGCCCCCCGACAGGGGTAGGCGAGCAGTACTTC
TRBJ2-1 few TRBD2 TRBV4-1 CASSSWGGSYNEQFF TGCGCCAGCAGCTCTTGGGGCGGGAGTTACAATGAGCAGTTCTTC
TRBJ1-2 - TRBD1 TRBV27 CASSFGTGGYGYTF TGTGCCAGCAGTTTTGGGACAGGTGGCTATGGCTACACCTTC
TRBJ1-2 - TRBD1 TRBV4-1 CASSQVPGQVSNYEGYTF TGCGCCAGCAGCCAAGTACCGGGACAGGTGTCGAATTATGAAGGCTACACCTTC
TRBJ2-7 - TRBD2 TRBV5-1 CASSLGYSGKAYEQYF TGCGCCAGCAGCTTGGGGTATAGCGGGAAGGCCTACGAGCAGTACTTC
TRBJ2-1 - TRBD2 TRBV3-1/TRBV3-2 CASSQASGEYNEQFF TGTGCCAGCAGCCAAGCTAGCGGGGAGTACAATGAGCAGTTCTTC
TRBJ1-5 - TRBD1 TRBV6-5 CASLGGTADQPQHF TGTGCCAGCTTAGGTGGGACAGCAGATCAGCCCCAGCATTTT
TRBJ2-3 - - TRBV7-3 CASSLSSGADTQYF TGTGCCAGCAGCTTATCGTCCGGAGCAGATACGCAGTATTTT
TRBJ1-2 - TRBD1 TRBV25-1 CASSQTGTYGYTF TGTGCCAGCAGTCAGACAGGGACCTATGGCTACACCTTC
TRBJ1-1 - - TRBV29-1 CSVAFRGHRGWTEAFF TGCAGCGTTGCTTTCAGGGGACATAGGGGGTGGACTGAAGCTTTCTTT
TRBJ2-5 - - TRBV7-6 CASSLGGRRETQYF TGTGCCAGCAGCTTAGGTGGGAGGAGGGAGACCCAGTACTTC
TRBJ2-6 - TRBD1 TRBV10-3 CAISEQGTSGANVLTF TGTGCCATCAGTGAACAGGGGACCTCTGGGGCCAACGTCCTGACTTTC
TRBJ1-1 - - TRBV5-5 CASSLGTEAFF TGTGCCAGCAGTTTGGGGACAGAAGCTTTCTTT
TRBJ2-7 - TRBD2 TRBV5-4 CASSIGTSGSIYEQYF TGTGCCAGCAGCATTGGGACTAGCGGGAGTATTTACGAGCAGTACTTC
TRBJ2-3 - TRBD2 TRBV9 CASSVDPGGSGRTDTQYF TGTGCCAGCAGCGTAGACCCCGGGGGGAGCGGGAGAACAGATACGCAGTATTTT
TRBJ1-1 - - TRBV3-1/TRBV3-2 CASSQVPLSPNTEAFF TGTGCCAGCAGCCAAGTACCCCTGAGCCCTAACACTGAAGCTTTCTTT
TRBJ1-1 - - TRBV3-1/TRBV3-2 CASSPDTSRNTEAFF TGTGCCAGCAGCCCGGACACAAGTCGGAACACTGAAGCTTTCTTT
TRBJ1-1 - - TRBV4-1 CASSRVTAQGSHEAFF TGCGCCAGCAGCCGGGTCACAGCCCAGGGTTCTCACGAAGCTTTCTTT
TRBJ2-7 - - TRBV4-2 CASSQDDSHLPTPWYF TGTGCCAGCAGCCAAGACGACAGTCACCTTCCAACTCCTTGGTACTTC
TRBJ2-7 - TRBD1 TRBV18 CASLRTGSYEQYF TGTGCCAGCCTACGGACAGGGAGCTACGAGCAGTACTTC
TRBJ1-4 - - TRBV27 CASSSQGKLFF TGTGCCAGCAGTTCCCAGGGTAAACTGTTTTTT
TRBJ2-2 - - TRBV28 CASSLWGGGTGELFF TGTGCCAGCAGTTTATGGGGGGGAGGCACCGGGGAGCTGTTTTTT
TRBJ1-2 - TRBD1 TRBV6-5 CASSYWGQGENGYTF TGTGCCAGCAGTTATTGGGGACAGGGTGAGAATGGCTACACCTTC
TRBJ2-1 once TRBD2 TRBV4-3 CASSQETGTSGPYNEQFF TGCGCCAGCAGCCAAGAAACCGGGACTAGCGGACCCTACAATGAGCAGTTCTTC